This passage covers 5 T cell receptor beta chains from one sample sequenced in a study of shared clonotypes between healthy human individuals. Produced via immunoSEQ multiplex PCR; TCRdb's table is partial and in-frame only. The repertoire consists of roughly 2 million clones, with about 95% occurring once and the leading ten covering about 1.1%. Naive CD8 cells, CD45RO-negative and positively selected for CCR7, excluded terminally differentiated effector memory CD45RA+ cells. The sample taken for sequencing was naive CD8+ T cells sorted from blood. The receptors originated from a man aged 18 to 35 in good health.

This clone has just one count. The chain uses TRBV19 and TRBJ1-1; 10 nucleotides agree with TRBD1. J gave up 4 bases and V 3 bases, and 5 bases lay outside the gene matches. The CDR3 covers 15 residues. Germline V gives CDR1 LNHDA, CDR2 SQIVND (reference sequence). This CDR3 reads CASSMRTGGITEAFF. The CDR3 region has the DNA TGTGCCAGTAGTATGAGGACAGGGGGAATCACTGAAGCTTTCTTT. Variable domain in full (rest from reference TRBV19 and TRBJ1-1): DGGITQSPKYLFRKEGQNVTLSCEQNLNHDAMYWYRQDPGQGLRLIYYSQIVNDFQKGDIAEGYSVSREKKESFPLTVTSAQKNPTAFYLCASSMRTGGITEAFFGQGTRLTVV.

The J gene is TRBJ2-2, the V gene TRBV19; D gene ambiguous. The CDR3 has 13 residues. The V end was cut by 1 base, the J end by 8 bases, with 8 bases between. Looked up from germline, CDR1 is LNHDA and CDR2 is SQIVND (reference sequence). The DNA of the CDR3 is TGTGCCAGTAGTATAGCCATCAGTGGGGAGCTGTTTTTT. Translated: CASSIAISGELFF.

The CDR3, as DNA: TGTGCCAGTAGTACCAGGGCCCAATATGGAGAGACCCAGTACTTC. It is translated as CASSTRAQYGETQYF. The chain is built from TRBV19 and TRBJ2-5; possible D gene TRBD1, 5 bases. Per germline, CDR1 LNHDA and CDR2 SQIVND (reference sequence). The CDR3 has 15 amino acids. With 4 bases removed from V and 4 bases from J, the gap between germline ends came to 16 bases.

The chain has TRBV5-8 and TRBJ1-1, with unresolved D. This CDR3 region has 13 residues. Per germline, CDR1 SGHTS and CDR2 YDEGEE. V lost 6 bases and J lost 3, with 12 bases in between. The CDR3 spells CASIELSDTEAFF. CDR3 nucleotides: TGTGCCAGCATAGAGCTGTCGGACACTGAAGCTTTCTTT.

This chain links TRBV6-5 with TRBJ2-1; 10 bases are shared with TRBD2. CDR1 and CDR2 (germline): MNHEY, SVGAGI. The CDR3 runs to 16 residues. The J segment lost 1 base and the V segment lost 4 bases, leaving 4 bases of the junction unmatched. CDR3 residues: CASSSWTSGSYNEQFF. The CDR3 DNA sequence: TGTGCCAGCAGTTCTTGGACTAGCGGTTCCTACAATGAGCAGTTCTTC.